These 22 T cell receptor beta chains were all obtained from the same sample, sequenced in a study of memory CD4+ T cells and cytomegalovirus serostatus. Single viable CD3+CD4+CD8-CD45RO+ cells were sorted as the memory CD4+ T cells. Libraries were prepared by immunoSEQ multiplex PCR; TCRdb keeps only in-frame clonotypes and omits some of them. This table has around 53,000 clones, over 60% appearing once. Material for sequencing was memory CD4+ T cells from blood. The receptors stem from an adult in good health and CMV-seropositive.

The chain couples TRBV9 to TRBJ2-5, with D tentatively TRBD2 (6 bases). CDR3 size: 16 residues. With 0 bases removed from V and 4 bases from J, the gap between germline ends came to 16 bases. Per germline, CDR1 SGDLS and CDR2 YYNGEE. The CDR3 bases are TGTGCCAGCAGCGTAGGCGCGGGCGGGGCGGTAGAGACCCAGTACTTC. Amino acid sequence: CASSVGAGGAVETQYF.

This chain uses TRBV6-1 with TRBJ2-3; 9 bases match TRBD2. CDR3 length: 15 residues. The germline CDR1 and CDR2 sequences are MNHNS and SASEGT. The V segment lost 6 bases and the J segment 3 bases; nucleotides outside the gene matches: 7. This CDR3 reads CASSLYSGRTDTQYF. The CDR3, as DNA: TGTGCCAGCAGCCTCTATAGCGGGAGAACAGATACGCAGTATTTT.

This chain joins TRBV18 and TRBJ2-1, with 8 nucleotides matching TRBD1. Germline values: CDR1 KGHSH, CDR2 LQKENI. The CDR3 loop spans 14 amino acids. After removal of 4 bases from V and 9 bases from J, the junction contained 8 bases not matched to a gene. The CDR3 nucleotides are TGTGCCAGCTCACTGGACAGGGTGGCGGTTGAGCAGTTCTTC. It translates to CASSLDRVAVEQFF.

The chain is built from TRBV5-6 and TRBJ1-6, with a possible D match to TRBD1 (6 bases). V lost 1 base to trimming and J lost 10 bases, with 12 bases between them. There are 14 residues in the CDR3. In germline, CDR1 is SGHDT, CDR2 YYEEEE. The CDR3 here is CASSLNQGTSPLHF. Written as DNA, the CDR3 is TGTGCCAGCAGCTTGAATCAGGGGACCTCACCCCTCCACTTT. Using reference TRBV5-6 and TRBJ1-6 for the parts outside the CDR3, the full variable domain is DAGVTQSPTHLIKTRGQQVTLRCSPKSGHDTVSWYQQALGQGPQFIFQYYEEEERQRGNFPDRFSGHQFPNYSSELNVNALLLGDSALYLCASSLNQGTSPLHFGNGTRLTVT.

DNA of the CDR3: TGTGCCAGTAGTATTGGGACAGTGTCCTACGAGCAGTACTTC. This translates into CASSIGTVSYEQYF. The chain combines TRBV19 with TRBJ2-7; 7 bases map to TRBD1. The CDR3 runs to 14 residues. J was trimmed by 1 base and V by 3 bases; bases with no gene match: 3. Germline V CDR1 and CDR2: LNHDA, SQIVND (reference sequence).

The CDR3 bases are TGTGCCAGCAGCAAAATTCCCGGGCCTAACACCGGGGAGCTGTTTTTT. Translation gives CASSKIPGPNTGELFF. The J gene is TRBJ2-2, the V gene TRBV21-1. TRBV21-1 counts as a pseudogene. The CDR3 consists of 16 residues.

The chain links TRBV11-2 to TRBJ1-1; D is unresolved. The CDR3 totals 13 residues. Germline values: CDR1 SGHAT, CDR2 FQNNGV. Trimming stripped 5 bases from V and 4 bases from J, with 11 bases between. The CDR3 region is CASSQTRTTEAFF. The CDR3 bases are TGTGCCAGCAGCCAGACGAGAACCACTGAAGCTTTCTTT.

V gene TRBV4-1 combines with J gene TRBJ1-3; D is uncertain. The CDR3 is made up of 16 amino acids. The V gene's germline CDR1 is MGHRA and CDR2 YSYEKL. Trimming pared 4 bases from V and 1 base from J, leaving 14 bases between. The CDR3 region is CASSPSARRSGNTIYF. The CDR3 nucleotides are TGCGCCAGCAGCCCCTCCGCCAGAAGGTCTGGAAACACCATATATTTT.

This clone occurred once. The V and J genes are TRBV5-1 and TRBJ2-1; 7 bases agree with TRBD2. This CDR3 is 16 amino acids long. The trim removed 4 bases at V and 0 bases at J, leaving 7 bases unmatched. The germline V gene encodes CDR1 SGHRS and CDR2 YFSETQ. This CDR3 is CASSKGSGASYNEQFF. The CDR3, as DNA: TGCGCCAGCAGCAAGGGGAGCGGGGCCTCCTACAATGAGCAGTTCTTC.

The genes are TRBV4-2 and TRBJ2-1; unclear D gene. Trimming removed 0 bases at V and 5 bases at J, with 5 bases between. Per germline, CDR1 LGHNA and CDR2 YNFKEQ. There are 13 residues in the CDR3. The CDR3 DNA sequence: TGTGCCAGCAGCCAAGACGCCGACAATGAGCAGTTCTTC. It specifies CASSQDADNEQFF.

The V and J genes are TRBV4-3 and TRBJ1-2; TRBD1 agrees at 10 bases. The CDR3 consists of 15 residues. V lost 1 base to trimming and J lost 7 bases; unmatched junction nucleotides: 6. Germline V lookup: CDR1 LGHNA, CDR2 YSLEER. The CDR3 DNA follows: TGCGCCAGCAGCCAAGCCATGGACAGGGGGGTTGGCTACACCTTC. Protein product: CASSQAMDRGVGYTF.

This clone was seen more than once but under ten times. The chain links TRBV5-1 to TRBJ2-7; tentatively, D is TRBD2 (5 bases). The CDR3 contains 14 residues. Trimming left V 2 bases short and J 1 base short, with 10 bases between. Germline-derived CDR1 and CDR2 are SGHRS and YFSETQ. The CDR3: CASSFLANSYEQYF. As DNA, the CDR3 is TGCGCCAGCAGCTTCCTAGCTAATTCCTACGAGCAGTACTTC.

This sequence joins TRBV7-2 and TRBJ2-5, with no clear D. The CDR3 sequence is 13 residues long. V was cut by 2 bases and J by 2 bases, with 6 bases left in between. CDR1 is SGHTA, CDR2 FQGNSA, per germline. The CDR3 sequence: CASSLSPQETQYF. CDR3 coding DNA: TGTGCCAGCAGCTTATCCCCTCAAGAGACCCAGTACTTC.

The chain carries TRBV7-8 and TRBJ1-1; D may be TRBD1 (6 bases). V was pared by 1 base and J by 6 bases, with 9 bases between. From germline, CDR1 is SGHVS and CDR2 FQNEAQ. The CDR3 length is 13 residues. CDR3 bases: TGTGCCAGCAGCTTAGTCAGGGGTTCTGAAGCTTTCTTT. Translation gives CASSLVRGSEAFF.

This chain connects TRBV7-8 to TRBJ1-5; D remains ambiguous. Looked up from germline, CDR1 is SGHVS and CDR2 is FQNEAQ. V dropped 1 base and J dropped 5 bases, with 9 bases sitting between them. The CDR3 is made up of 14 amino acids. CDR3 DNA: TGTGCCAGCAGCTTAGATTTCCGAGATCAGCCCCAGCATTTT. This sequence encodes CASSLDFRDQPQHF.

The V gene is TRBV5-6, the J gene TRBJ1-6; a possible D gene is TRBD1 (5 bases). Germline assignment: CDR1 SGHDT and CDR2 YYEEEE. The CDR3 loop spans 15 amino acids. With 0 bases removed from V and 7 bases from J, the gap between germline ends came to 11 bases. CDR3 in DNA: TGTGCCAGCAGCTTGGGGCAGGGCAGCAATTCACCCCTCCACTTT. This translates into CASSLGQGSNSPLHF.

This clone has a handful of counts. The chain is built from TRBV7-2 and TRBJ1-3, with no clear D. With 5 bases removed from V and 4 bases from J, the gap between germline ends came to 9 bases. CDR1 is SGHTA, CDR2 FQGNSA, per germline. This CDR3 has 13 amino acids. This CDR3 is CASSGGSGNTIYF. CDR3 nucleotide sequence: TGTGCCAGCAGCGGTGGCTCCGGAAACACCATATATTTT.

This rearrangement joins TRBV9 to TRBJ1-1, with 8 positions matching TRBD1. The V segment lost 2 bases and the J segment 2 bases; nucleotides outside the gene matches: 8. The CDR3 contains 16 residues. Germline V CDR1 and CDR2: SGDLS, YYNGEE. The CDR3 coding sequence is TGTGCCAGCAGCGTGGGACCCTCAGGGGGCAACACTGAAGCTTTCTTT. Its translation is CASSVGPSGGNTEAFF.

A word on this clone: At one boundary the junction diverges from the germline segment, which might be a read error. The chain couples TRBV4-2 to TRBJ2-2; D remains unclear. The CDR3 extends over 14 amino acids. The germline CDR1 and CDR2 sequences are LGHNA and YNFKEQ. This chain's CDR3 is CASSQEKNAGELFF. The CDR3 DNA follows: TGTGCCAGCAGCCAAGAAAAGAACGCCGGGGAGCTGTTTTTT.

This clone was observed a single time. The CDR3 sequence is CASSQVGGYEQYF. CDR3 coding DNA: TGTGCCAGCAGTCAAGTAGGGGGGTACGAGCAGTACTTC. V and J are TRBV27 and TRBJ2-7; possibly TRBD1 or TRBD2 for D (6 bases each). This CDR3 spans 13 amino acids. The germline V gene encodes CDR1 MNHEY and CDR2 SMNVEV (reference sequence). Trimming took off 5 bases at V and 4 bases at J, with 12 bases between the two ends.

The rearrangement joins TRBV6-6 to TRBJ2-5, with 8 bases fitting TRBD1. This CDR3 contains 15 residues. Germline lookup yields CDR1 MNHNY and CDR2 SVGAGI (reference sequence). The trim removed 7 bases at V and 3 bases at J, leaving 10 bases unmatched. The CDR3 DNA follows: TGTGCCAGCATGGGCTGGGGGGACAGGAAAGAGACCCAGTACTTC. It is translated as CASMGWGDRKETQYF.

V and J are TRBV27 and TRBJ1-2; no firm D call. The V and J ends lost 6 bases and 6 bases respectively, with 14 bases between them. This CDR3 has 13 residues. In germline, CDR1 is MNHEY, CDR2 SMNVEV (reference sequence). The CDR3 here is CASRTRGRDGYTF. In nucleotides, the CDR3 is TGTGCCAGCAGGACGAGAGGGCGCGATGGCTACACCTTC.